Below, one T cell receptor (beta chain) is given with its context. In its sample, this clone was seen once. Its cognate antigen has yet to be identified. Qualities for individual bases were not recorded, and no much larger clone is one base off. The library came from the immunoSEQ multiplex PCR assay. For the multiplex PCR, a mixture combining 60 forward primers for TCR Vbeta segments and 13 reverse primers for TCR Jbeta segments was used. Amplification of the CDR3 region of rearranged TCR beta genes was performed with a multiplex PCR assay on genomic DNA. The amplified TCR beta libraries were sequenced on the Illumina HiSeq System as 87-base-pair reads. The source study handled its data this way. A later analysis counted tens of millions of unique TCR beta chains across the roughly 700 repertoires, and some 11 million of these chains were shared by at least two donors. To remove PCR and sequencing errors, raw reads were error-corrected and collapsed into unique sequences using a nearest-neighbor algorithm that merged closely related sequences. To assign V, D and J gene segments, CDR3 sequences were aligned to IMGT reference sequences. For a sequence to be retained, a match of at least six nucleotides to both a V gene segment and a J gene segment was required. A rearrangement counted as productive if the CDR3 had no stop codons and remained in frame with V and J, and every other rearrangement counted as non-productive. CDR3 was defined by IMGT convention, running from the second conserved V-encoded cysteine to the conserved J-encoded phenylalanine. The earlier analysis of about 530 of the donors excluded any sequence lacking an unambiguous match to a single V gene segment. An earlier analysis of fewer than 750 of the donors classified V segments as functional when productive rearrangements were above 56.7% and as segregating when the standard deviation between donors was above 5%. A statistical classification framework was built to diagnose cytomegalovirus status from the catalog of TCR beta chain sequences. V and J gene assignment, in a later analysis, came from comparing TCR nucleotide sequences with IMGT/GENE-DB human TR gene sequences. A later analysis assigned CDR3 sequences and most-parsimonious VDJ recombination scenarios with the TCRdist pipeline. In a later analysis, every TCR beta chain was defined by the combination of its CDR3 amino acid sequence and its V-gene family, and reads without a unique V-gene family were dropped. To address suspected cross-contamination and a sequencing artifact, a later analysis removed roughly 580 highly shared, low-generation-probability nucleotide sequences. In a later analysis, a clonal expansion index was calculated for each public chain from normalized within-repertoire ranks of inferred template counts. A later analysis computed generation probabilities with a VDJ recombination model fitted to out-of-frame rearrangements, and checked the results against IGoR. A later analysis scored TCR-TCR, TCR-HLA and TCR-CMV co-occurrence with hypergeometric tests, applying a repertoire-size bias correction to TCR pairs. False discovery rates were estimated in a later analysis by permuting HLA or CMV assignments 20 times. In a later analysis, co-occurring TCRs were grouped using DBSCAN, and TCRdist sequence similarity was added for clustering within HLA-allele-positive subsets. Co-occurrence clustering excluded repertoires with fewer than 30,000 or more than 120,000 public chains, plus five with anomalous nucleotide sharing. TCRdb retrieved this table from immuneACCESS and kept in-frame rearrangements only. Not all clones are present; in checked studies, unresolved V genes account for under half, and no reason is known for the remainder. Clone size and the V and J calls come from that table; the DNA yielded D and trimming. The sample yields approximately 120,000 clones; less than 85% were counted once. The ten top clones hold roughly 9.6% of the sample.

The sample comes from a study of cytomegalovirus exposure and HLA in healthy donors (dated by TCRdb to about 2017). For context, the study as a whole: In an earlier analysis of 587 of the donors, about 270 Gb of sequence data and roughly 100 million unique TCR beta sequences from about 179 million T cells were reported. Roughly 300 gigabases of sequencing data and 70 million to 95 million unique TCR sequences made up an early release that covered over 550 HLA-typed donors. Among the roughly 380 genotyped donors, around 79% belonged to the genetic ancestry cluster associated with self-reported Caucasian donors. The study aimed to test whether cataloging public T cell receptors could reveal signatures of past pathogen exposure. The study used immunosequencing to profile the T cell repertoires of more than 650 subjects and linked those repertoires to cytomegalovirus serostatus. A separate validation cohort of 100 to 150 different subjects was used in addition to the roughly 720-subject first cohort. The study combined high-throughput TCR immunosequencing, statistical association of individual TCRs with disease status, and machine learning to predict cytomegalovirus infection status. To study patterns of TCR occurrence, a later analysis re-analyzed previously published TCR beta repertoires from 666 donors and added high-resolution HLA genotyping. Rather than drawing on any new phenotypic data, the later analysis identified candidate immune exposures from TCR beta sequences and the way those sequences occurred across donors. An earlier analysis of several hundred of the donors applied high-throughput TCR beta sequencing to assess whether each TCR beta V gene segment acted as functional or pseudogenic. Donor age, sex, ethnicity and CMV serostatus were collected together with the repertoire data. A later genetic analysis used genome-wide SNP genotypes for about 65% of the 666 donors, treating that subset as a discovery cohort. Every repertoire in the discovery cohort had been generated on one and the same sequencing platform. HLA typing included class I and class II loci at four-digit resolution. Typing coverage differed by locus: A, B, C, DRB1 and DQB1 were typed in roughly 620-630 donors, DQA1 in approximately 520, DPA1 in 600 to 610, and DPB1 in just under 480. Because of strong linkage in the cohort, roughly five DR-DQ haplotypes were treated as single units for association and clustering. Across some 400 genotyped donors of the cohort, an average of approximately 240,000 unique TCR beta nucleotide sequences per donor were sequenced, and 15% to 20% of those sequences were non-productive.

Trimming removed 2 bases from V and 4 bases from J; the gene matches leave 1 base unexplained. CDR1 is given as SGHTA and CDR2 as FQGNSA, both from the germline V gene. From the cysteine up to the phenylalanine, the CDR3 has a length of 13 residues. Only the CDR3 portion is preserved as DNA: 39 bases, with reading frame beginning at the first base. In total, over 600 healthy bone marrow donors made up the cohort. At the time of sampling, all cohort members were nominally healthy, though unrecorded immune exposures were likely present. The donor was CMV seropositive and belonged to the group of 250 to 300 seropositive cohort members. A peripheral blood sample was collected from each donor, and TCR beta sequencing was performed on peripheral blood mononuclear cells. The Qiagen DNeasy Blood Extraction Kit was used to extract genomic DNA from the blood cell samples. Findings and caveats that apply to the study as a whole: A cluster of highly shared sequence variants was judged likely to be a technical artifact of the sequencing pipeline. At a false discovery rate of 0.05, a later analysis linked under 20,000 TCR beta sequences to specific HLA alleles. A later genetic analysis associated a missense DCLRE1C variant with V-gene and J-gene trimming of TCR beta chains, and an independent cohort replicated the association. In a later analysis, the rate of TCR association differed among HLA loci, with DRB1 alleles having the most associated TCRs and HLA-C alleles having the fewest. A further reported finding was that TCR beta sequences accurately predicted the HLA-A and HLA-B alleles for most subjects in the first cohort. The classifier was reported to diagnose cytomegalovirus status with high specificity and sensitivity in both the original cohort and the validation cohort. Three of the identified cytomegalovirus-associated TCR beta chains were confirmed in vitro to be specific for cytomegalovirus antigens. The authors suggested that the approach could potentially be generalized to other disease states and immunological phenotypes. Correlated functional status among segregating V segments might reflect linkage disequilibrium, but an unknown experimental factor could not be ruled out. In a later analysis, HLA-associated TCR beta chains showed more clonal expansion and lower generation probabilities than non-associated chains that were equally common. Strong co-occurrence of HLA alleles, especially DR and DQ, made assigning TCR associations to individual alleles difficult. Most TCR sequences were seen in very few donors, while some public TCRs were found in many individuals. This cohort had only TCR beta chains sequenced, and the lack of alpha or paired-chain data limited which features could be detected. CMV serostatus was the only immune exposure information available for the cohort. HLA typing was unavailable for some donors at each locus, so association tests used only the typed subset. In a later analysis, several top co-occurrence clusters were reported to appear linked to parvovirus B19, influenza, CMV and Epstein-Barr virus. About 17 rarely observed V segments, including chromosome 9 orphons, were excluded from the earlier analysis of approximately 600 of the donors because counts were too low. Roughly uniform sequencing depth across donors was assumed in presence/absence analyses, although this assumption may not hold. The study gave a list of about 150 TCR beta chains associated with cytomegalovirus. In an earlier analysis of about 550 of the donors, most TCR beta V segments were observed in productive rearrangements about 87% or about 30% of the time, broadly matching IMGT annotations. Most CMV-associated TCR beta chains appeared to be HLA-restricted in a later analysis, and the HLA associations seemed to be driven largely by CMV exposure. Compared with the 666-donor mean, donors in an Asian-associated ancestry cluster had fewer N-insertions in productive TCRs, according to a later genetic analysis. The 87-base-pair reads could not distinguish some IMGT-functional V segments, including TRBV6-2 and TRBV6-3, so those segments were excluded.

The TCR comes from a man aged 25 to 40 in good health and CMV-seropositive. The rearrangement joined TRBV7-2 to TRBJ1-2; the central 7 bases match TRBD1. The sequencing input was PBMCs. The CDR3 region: CASSLNRGYGYTF. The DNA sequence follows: TGTGCCAGCAGCTTAAACAGGGGCTATGGCTACACCTTC.